What follows are 5 T cell receptor beta chains derived from one specimen sequenced in a study of T cell responses to AZD1222 COVID-19 vaccine. The method was immunoSEQ multiplex PCR; TCRdb's version includes in-frame clones alone and lacks a portion of them. The repertoire consists of about 120,000 clones, with over 85% occurring once and the leading ten covering approximately 8.4%. The material sequenced was peripheral blood, taken on day 0 of AZD1222 vaccination. These receptors were collected from an adult in good health.

The chain combines TRBV6-7 with TRBJ1-5, with 7 bases lining up with TRBD1. TRBV6-7 is recorded as an ORF, its role being uncertain. Trimming cost V 1 base and J 5 bases; bases outside gene matches: 11. This CDR3 is 17 amino acids long. The DNA for the CDR3 is TGTGCCAGCAGTTACTTACTAACGGGACAGCCGGATCAGCCCCAGCATTTT. Translated, it gives CASSYLLTGQPDQPQHF.

This clone was picked up a small number of times. The junction differs from germline at one of its ends, possibly a read error. The chain uses TRBV7-7 and TRBJ1-6; D might be TRBD1 (6 bases). Germline V CDR1 and CDR2: SSHAT, FNYEAQ (reference sequence). The CDR3 extends over 18 amino acids. The CDR3, as DNA: TGTGCTAGCAGCTTAAATCCGCCAGGGGCGCGGGAAGGGTCACCCCTCCACTTT. Protein: CASSLNPPGAREGSPLHF.

The chain has TRBV27 and TRBJ2-4; D is perhaps TRBD2 (6 bases). V lost 10 bases and J lost 2, with 15 bases in between. Germline loops: CDR1 MNHEY, CDR2 SMNVEV (reference sequence). The CDR3 sequence is 14 residues long. The CDR3 protein is CAIPSARTKNIQYF. In DNA form, the CDR3 reads TGTGCCATCCCTAGCGCCAGGACCAAAAACATTCAGTACTTC.

V usage is TRBV20-1 and J usage is TRBJ1-1; D gene unclear. Germline V gene data show CDR1 as DFQATT and CDR2 as SNEGSKA (reference sequence). Trimming took off 7 bases at V and 6 bases at J, with 12 bases between the two ends. The CDR3 is 11 residues long. Here the CDR3 DNA reads TGCAGTGAAAGAGTGGTAGCTGAAGCTTTCTTT. Translation: CSERVVAEAFF.

The chain couples TRBV10-3 to TRBJ1-1, with 7 nucleotides matching TRBD1. The V and J ends lost 8 bases and 0 bases, in that order; junction bases with no gene match: 9. The CDR3 covers 15 residues. Per germline, CDR1 ENHRY and CDR2 SYGVKD. The CDR3 DNA is TGTGCCATCGGGAAACTCCAGGGGGTGAACACTGAAGCTTTCTTT. Amino acid sequence: CAIGKLQGVNTEAFF.